The 30 T cell receptor beta chains below all came from one sample that was sequenced in a study of early T cells in non-severe SARS-CoV-2 infection. TCRdb redid the calling of the 5' RACE reads with MiXCR, one entry per CDR3 protein. The repertoire holds about 49,000 distinct CDR3 sequences, around 6.9% seen once, with approximately 3% in the top ten. Material: whole blood, obtained at baseline. These receptors were obtained from an adult who was a healthcare worker with PCR-confirmed SARS-CoV-2 infection or an uninfected control (not recorded which).

This clonotype showed up many times. The chain joins TRBV7-6 to TRBJ2-5; 7 bases agree with TRBD2. CDR1 is SGHVS and CDR2 is FNYEAQ in the germline V gene. The V and J ends lost 0 bases and 2 bases, in that order; junction bases with no gene match: 9. This CDR3 is built from 17 residues. CDR3 nucleotide sequence: TGTGCCAGCAGCTTAGCGGTGTCTAGCGGAGATCAAGAGACCCAGTACTTC. Encoded protein: CASSLAVSSGDQETQYF. The whole variable domain, filled in from reference TRBV7-6 and TRBJ2-5, reads GAGVSQSPRYKVTKRGQDVALRCDPISGHVSLYWYRQALGQGPEFLTYFNYEAQQDKSGLPNDRFSAERPEGSISTLTIQRTEQRDSAMYRCASSLAVSSGDQETQYFGPGTRLLVL.

The sample holds many counts of this clonotype. V gene TRBV30 combines with J gene TRBJ1-4; D perhaps matches TRBD1 (5 bases). Trimming pared 8 bases from V and 8 bases from J, leaving 15 bases between. Germline loops: CDR1 GTSNPN, CDR2 SVGIG (reference sequence). The CDR3 spans 12 residues. The CDR3 is CALSSGDEKLFF. In DNA form, the CDR3 reads TGTGCCCTCTCGAGCGGGGACGAAAAACTGTTTTTT. Full variable domain (remainder filled in from reference TRBV30 and TRBJ1-4): SQTIHQWPATLVQPVGSPLSLECTVEGTSNPNLYWYRQAAGRGLQLLFYSVGIGQISSEVPQNLSASRPQDRQFILSSKKLLLSDSGFYLCALSSGDEKLFFGSGTQLSVL.

The chain employs TRBV30 and TRBJ2-2; TRBD1 aligns across 9 bases. Trimming at V came to 1 base and at J to 1 base, leaving 4 bases not matched to a gene. Germline-derived CDR1 and CDR2 are GTSNPN and SVGIG (reference sequence). The CDR3 has 16 residues. The DNA of the CDR3 is TGTGCCTGGAGTGCCCCGGGACAGGGGAACACCGGGGAGCTGTTTTTT. As protein: CAWSAPGQGNTGELFF.

This clonotype was seen at least ten times. The rearrangement uses TRBV20-1 and TRBJ1-2; weak D call: TRBD1 (6 bases). This CDR3 region has 12 residues. Trimming pared 7 bases from V and 0 bases from J, leaving 9 bases between. Germline V CDR1 and CDR2: DFQATT, SNEGSKA (reference sequence). The CDR3 reads CSDREANYGYTF. DNA for the CDR3: TGCAGTGACAGGGAGGCTAACTATGGCTACACCTTC.

This clonotype was picked up many times. The chain combines TRBV6-2 or TRBV6-3 with TRBJ1-2; 7 bases line up with TRBD1. Germline V CDR1 and CDR2: MNHEY, SVGEGT. Unmatched junction bases numbered 4, after V lost 5 bases and J lost 7 bases. This CDR3 contains 12 residues. CDR3 nucleotides: TGTGCCAGCAGTCCCAGGGGGGCTGGCTACACCTTC. This sequence encodes CASSPRGAGYTF.

The chain uses TRBV4-1 and TRBJ2-7, with D perhaps TRBD1 or TRBD2 (5 bases each). The CDR3 has 18 residues. The germline gives CDR1 MGHRA, CDR2 YSYEKL. Trimming removed 0 bases from V and 3 bases from J, with 21 bases in between. The CDR3 reads CASSQDLLRDHGIYEQYF. The CDR3 DNA sequence: TGCGCCAGCAGCCAAGACTTGCTCCGGGACCACGGTATCTACGAGCAGTACTTC.

This clonotype has a count of ten or more. This chain links TRBV18 with TRBJ1-2; TRBD1 might be the D (5 bases). The CDR3 is 14 amino acids. Germline V gene sequence: CDR1 KGHSH, CDR2 LQKENI. Deletions cut 3 bases from V and 2 bases from J, with 10 bases between. The CDR3 region has the DNA TGTGCCAGCTCACCGCTGGAGGGGAACTATGGCTACACCTTC. It is translated as CASSPLEGNYGYTF.

This clonotype was recorded a few times. The gene calls are TRBV6-2 or TRBV6-3 and TRBJ2-2; no definite D call. Germline CDR1 MNHEY, CDR2 SVGEGT. Trimming removed 0 bases at V and 4 bases at J, with 3 bases between. The length of the CDR3 is 13 residues. The CDR3 nucleotides read TGTGCCAGCAGTTACTCCAGCACCGGGGAGCTGTTTTTT. Its protein product is CASSYSSTGELFF.

This clonotype was observed a handful of times. The chain combines TRBV11-2 with TRBJ1-1; D gene unclear. CDR1 and CDR2 (germline): SGHAT, FQNNGV. The CDR3 spans 12 residues. V lost 1 base, J lost 7 bases, and 7 bases lay in between. The DNA for the CDR3 is TGTGCCAGCAGCTTAGTAGCCGGTGAAGCTTTCTTT. The encoded protein is CASSLVAGEAFF.

The chain joins TRBV7-2 to TRBJ1-5, with a weak D call TRBD1 (6 bases). Trimming shortened V by 7 bases and J by 3 bases, and 16 bases separated the two germline ends. CDR3 length equals 15 residues. Per germline, CDR1 SGHTA and CDR2 FQGNSA. The CDR3: CASTMGGQLNQPQHF. CDR3 coding DNA: TGTGCCAGCACCATGGGGGGGCAGCTCAATCAGCCCCAGCATTTT.

This clonotype was detected ten times or more. The chain employs TRBV3-1 and TRBJ2-7; D is undetermined. The germline gives CDR1 LGHDT, CDR2 YNNKEL (reference sequence). Trimming removed 3 bases from V and 4 bases from J, with 7 bases in between. CDR3 length equals 12 residues. CDR3 in DNA: TGTGCCAGCAGCCAGACCGTTTACGAGCAGTACTTC. It codes for CASSQTVYEQYF.

Ten or more counts support this clonotype. The chain combines TRBV29-1 with TRBJ2-5; D gene ambiguous. CDR3 length equals 13 residues. With 4 bases removed from V and 5 bases from J, the gap between germline ends came to 14 bases. Germline values: CDR1 SQVTM, CDR2 ANQGSEA. CDR3 nucleotides: TGCAGCGTTGGACTCTCAAGGCAGGAGACCCAGTACTTC. Translation: CSVGLSRQETQYF.

This clonotype was detected many times. CDR3 sequence: CASSVGGVAYNEQFF. Written as DNA, the CDR3 is TGTGCCAGCAGCGTAGGGGGAGTGGCCTACAATGAGCAGTTCTTC. The chain recombines TRBV9 with TRBJ2-1; D is perhaps TRBD2 (5 bases). Trimming removed 0 bases at V and 2 bases at J, with 9 bases between. CDR1 and CDR2 (germline): SGDLS, YYNGEE. The CDR3 is 15 residues long.

This clonotype has just a few counts. Here the CDR3 DNA reads TGTGCCATCAGGGCACAGGGAGCAGCAGGGTCAACCCTCCACTTT. Translated, it gives CAIRAQGAAGSTLHF. This rearrangement joins TRBV10-3 to TRBJ1-6, with a tentative D call TRBD1 (6 bases). The germline gives CDR1 ENHRY, CDR2 SYGVKD. Trimming shortened V by 6 bases and J by 14 bases, and 23 bases separated the two germline ends. The CDR3 is 15 amino acids.

The sample holds a few counts of this clonotype. As DNA, the CDR3 is TGTGCCAGCAGCCTGGGACAGGTGGAGGGCAATGAGCAGTTCTTC. This encodes CASSLGQVEGNEQFF. The chain employs TRBV7-9 and TRBJ2-1, with 8 nucleotides matching TRBD1. The CDR3 has 15 residues. Germline values: CDR1 SEHNR, CDR2 FQNEAQ (reference sequence). Trimming at V came to 5 bases and at J to 6 bases, leaving 9 bases not matched to a gene.

This clonotype turned up a few times. The chain combines TRBV24-1 with TRBJ2-1; 9 positions match TRBD1. The CDR3 totals 13 residues. Germline loops: CDR1 KGHDR, CDR2 SFDVKD. Trimming removed 9 bases from V and 5 bases from J; junction bases left unmatched: 4. CDR3 sequence (DNA): TGTGCCACCGGGACAGGGTCTCACAATGAGCAGTTCTTC. Protein sequence: CATGTGSHNEQFF.

This clonotype has only a few counts. The chain joins TRBV7-2 to TRBJ1-2, with D possibly being TRBD1 (5 bases). Trimming took off 6 bases at V and 1 base at J, with 9 bases between the two ends. The CDR3 is 13 residues long. Germline assignment: CDR1 SGHTA and CDR2 FQGNSA. The CDR3 here is CASRPGSNYGYTF. CDR3 nucleotide sequence: TGTGCCAGCAGGCCAGGGAGTAACTATGGCTACACCTTC. The entire variable domain, with the rest obtained from reference TRBV7-2 and TRBJ1-2, is as follows: GAGVSQSPSNKVTEKGKDVELRCDPISGHTALYWYRQSLGQGLEFLIYFQGNSAPDKSGLPSDRFSAERTGGSVSTLTIQRTQQEDSAVYLCASRPGSNYGYTFGSGTRLTVV.

This clonotype was counted only a few times. The chain links TRBV12-3 or TRBV12-4 to TRBJ1-1, with 7 bases lining up with TRBD1. The CDR3 is 15 amino acids. The V and J ends lost 5 bases and 3 bases, in that order; junction bases with no gene match: 9. CDR3 in amino acids: CASSIPGQRYTEAFF. The CDR3, as DNA: TGTGCCAGCAGTATCCCGGGACAGAGATACACTGAAGCTTTCTTT.

The table lists this clonotype with many counts. The V gene is TRBV29-1, the J gene TRBJ1-1, with unresolved D. Germline CDR1 is SQVTM and CDR2 is ANQGSEA. The CDR3 runs 13 residues. The ends were cut back, 6 bases at V and 3 bases at J, with 14 bases in the middle. CDR3 nucleotide sequence: TGCAGCGTACACCAAAGGAGTTACACTGAAGCTTTCTTT. Translation: CSVHQRSYTEAFF.

This clonotype was detected many times. The rearrangement joins TRBV11-2 to TRBJ2-1; D possibly corresponds to TRBD1 (6 bases). This CDR3 is 14 amino acids long. V lost 2 bases and J 7 bases, leaving 12 bases between the germline ends. The germline gives CDR1 SGHAT, CDR2 FQNNGV. The DNA for the CDR3 is TGTGCCAGCAGCTTACGGACAGCGTTGAATGAGCAGTTCTTC. This codes for CASSLRTALNEQFF.

This clonotype was detected ten times or more. The rearrangement links TRBV5-8 to TRBJ1-5; D ambiguous. V was shortened by 4 bases and J by 6 bases, with 17 bases between the two germline ends. This CDR3 is 15 amino acids long. CDR1 is SGHTS, CDR2 YDEGEE, per germline. CDR3 region: CASSPLKIASQPQHF. The DNA of the CDR3 is TGTGCCAGCAGCCCCTTAAAGATCGCAAGTCAGCCCCAGCATTTT.

This clonotype turned up a few times. This chain connects TRBV4-2 to TRBJ2-3; D is perhaps TRBD2 (6 bases). V lost 0 bases and J lost 8, with 18 bases in between. The germline CDR1 and CDR2 sequences are LGHNA and YNFKEQ. The CDR3 is made up of 16 amino acids. The CDR3 reads CASSQDGGSGAGTQYF. CDR3 nucleotides: TGTGCCAGCAGCCAAGATGGTGGTAGCGGTGCAGGTACGCAGTATTTT.

V usage is TRBV12-3 or TRBV12-4 and J usage is TRBJ1-1; D gene ambiguous. The CDR3 runs 14 residues. V gave up 0 bases and J gave up 1 base, with 6 bases separating them. The CDR3 DNA is TGTGCCAGCAGTTTAGCGGCAGCGAACACTGAAGCTTTCTTT. Translating gives CASSLAAANTEAFF.

This chain links TRBV18 with TRBJ1-2; D is possibly TRBD1 (5 bases). V lost 0 bases to trimming and J lost 0 bases, with 8 bases between them. The CDR3 is 15 amino acids. Germline-derived CDR1 and CDR2 are KGHSH and LQKENI. The DNA for the CDR3 is TGTGCCAGCTCACCACCGGGGGGTCCTAACTATGGCTACACCTTC. It is translated as CASSPPGGPNYGYTF.

This clonotype was counted ten times or more. The V gene is TRBV7-9, the J gene TRBJ1-1; D possibly corresponds to TRBD1 (6 bases). From germline, CDR1 is SEHNR and CDR2 FQNEAQ (reference sequence). Trimming removed 1 base at V and 4 bases at J, with 10 bases between. The CDR3 totals 14 residues. CDR3 bases: TGTGCCAGCAGCTTAGGGTACAGGGTCACTGAAGCTTTCTTT. It translates to CASSLGYRVTEAFF.

This clonotype was seen a handful of times. V usage is TRBV5-4 and J usage is TRBJ2-5; D ambiguous. The germline gives CDR1 SGHNT, CDR2 YYREEE (reference sequence). The CDR3 has 14 amino acids. Trimming removed 4 bases at V and 2 bases at J, with 12 bases between. As DNA, the CDR3 is TGTGCCAGCAGCCGTGGCATTAGTCAAGAGACCCAGTACTTC. Protein product: CASSRGISQETQYF.

This clonotype was found many times. The V gene is TRBV6-1, the J gene TRBJ1-1; 9 bases agree with TRBD1. CDR1 MNHNS and CDR2 SASEGT come from the germline V gene. The CDR3 loop spans 14 amino acids. The ends lost 10 bases at V and 5 bases at J; junction bases unmatched: 11. CDR3 nucleotides: TGTGCCACCTCGGGGGACAGGGTGAGGACTGAAGCTTTCTTT. It encodes CATSGDRVRTEAFF.

This clonotype was recorded many times. The V gene is TRBV20-1, the J gene TRBJ2-3, with D perhaps TRBD1 or TRBD2 (6 bases each). V lost 5 bases to trimming and J lost 2 bases, with 11 bases between them. CDR3 size: 13 residues. Germline V CDR1 and CDR2: DFQATT, SNEGSKA (reference sequence). The DNA for the CDR3 is TGCAGTGCTTTCAGGGGACTCACAGATACGCAGTATTTT. Its translation is CSAFRGLTDTQYF.

This rearrangement joins TRBV10-3 to TRBJ1-5; unclear D gene. The CDR3 has 13 residues. Between the trimmed V and J ends, which lost 4 bases and 4 bases, there was a span of 8 bases. The germline V gene has CDR1 ENHRY and CDR2 SYGVKD. In DNA form, the CDR3 reads TGTGCCATCAGTGGATCGGAAAATCAGCCCCAGCATTTT. It translates to CAISGSENQPQHF.

This clonotype was counted ten times or more. The V gene is TRBV6-5, the J gene TRBJ2-2, with TRBD1 identical over 12 bases. The CDR3 loop spans 17 amino acids. CDR1 is MNHEY, CDR2 SVGAGI, per germline. V lost 3 bases to trimming and J lost 6 bases; unmatched junction nucleotides: 8. CDR3 region: CASSYLWDRGRPGELFF. The CDR3 DNA reads as TGTGCCAGCAGTTATCTGTGGGACAGGGGGCGCCCCGGGGAGCTGTTTTTT.